This entry is about one TCR beta chain. RNA was extracted with the RNeasy kit, and a quantity of about 0.5 to 1 ug was reverse transcribed using random hexamers. Amplification of TCR beta CDR3 across 54 Vbeta and 13 Jbeta was performed with immunoSEQ multiplex PCR. TCRdb itself ran the immunoSEQ multiplex PCR reads through MiXCR, one entry per CDR3 protein. The repertoire holds about 180,000 distinct CDR3 sequences, with around 94% as singletons. V was cut by 7 bases and J by 2 bases, with 12 bases left in between. This CDR3 is 13 amino acids long. Germline values: CDR1 SQVTM, CDR2 ANQGSEA. These data belong to a study of CD8 T cells in Susac syndrome. Turning to the study itself: Eight or nine of the sequenced Susac syndrome patients were in remission, and 5 or 6 had active disease. The Susac syndrome patients were therapy-naive, on corticosteroids, or on intravenous immunoglobulin alone at blood draw.

The origin of this receptor is a human donor with Susac syndrome. Sample: CD4+ T cells from PBMCs. This chain joins TRBV29-1 and TRBJ2-1; perhaps TRBD2 as D (6 bases). In DNA form, the CDR3 reads TGCAGCGGTACGGAGGGCCCCTACAATGAGCAGTTCTTC. It encodes CSGTEGPYNEQFF.